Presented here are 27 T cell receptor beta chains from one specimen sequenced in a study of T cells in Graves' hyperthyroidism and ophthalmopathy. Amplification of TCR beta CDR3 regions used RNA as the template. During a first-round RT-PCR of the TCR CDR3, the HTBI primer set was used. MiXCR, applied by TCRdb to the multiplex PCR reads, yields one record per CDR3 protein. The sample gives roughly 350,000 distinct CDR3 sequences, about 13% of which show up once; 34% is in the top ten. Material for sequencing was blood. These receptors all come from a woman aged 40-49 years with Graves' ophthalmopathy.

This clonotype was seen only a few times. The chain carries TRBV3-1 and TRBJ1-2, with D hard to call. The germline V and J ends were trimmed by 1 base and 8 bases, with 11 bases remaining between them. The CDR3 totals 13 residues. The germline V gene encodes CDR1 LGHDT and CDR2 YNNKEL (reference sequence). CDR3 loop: CASSQAAIYGYTF. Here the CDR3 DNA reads TGTGCCAGCAGCCAAGCAGCCATTTACGGCTACACCTTC.

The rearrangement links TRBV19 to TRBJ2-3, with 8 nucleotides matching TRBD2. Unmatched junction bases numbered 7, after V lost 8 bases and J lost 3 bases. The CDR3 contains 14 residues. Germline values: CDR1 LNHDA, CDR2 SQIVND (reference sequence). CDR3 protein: CASGRGGTTDTQYF. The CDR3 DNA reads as TGTGCCAGTGGACGGGGGGGGACGACAGATACGCAGTATTTT. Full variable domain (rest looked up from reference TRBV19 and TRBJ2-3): DGGITQSPKYLFRKEGQNVTLSCEQNLNHDAMYWYRQDPGQGLRLIYYSQIVNDFQKGDIAEGYSVSREKKESFPLTVTSAQKNPTAFYLCASGRGGTTDTQYFGPGTRLTVL.

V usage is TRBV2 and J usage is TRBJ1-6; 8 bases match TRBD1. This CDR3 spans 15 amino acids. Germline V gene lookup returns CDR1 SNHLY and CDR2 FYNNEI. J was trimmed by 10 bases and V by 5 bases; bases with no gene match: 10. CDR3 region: CASSQQGVFGSPLHF. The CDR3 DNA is TGTGCCAGCAGTCAACAGGGGGTCTTTGGGTCACCCCTCCACTTT.

The CDR3 is CASKMGANYQETQYF. CDR3 nucleotide sequence: TGTGCCAGCAAAATGGGGGCAAACTACCAAGAGACCCAGTACTTC. The rearrangement uses TRBV28 and TRBJ2-5, with a tentative D call TRBD1 (6 bases). This CDR3 is built from 15 residues. The germline gives CDR1 MDHEN, CDR2 SYDVKM. V was shortened by 7 bases and J by 0 bases, with 15 bases between the two germline ends.

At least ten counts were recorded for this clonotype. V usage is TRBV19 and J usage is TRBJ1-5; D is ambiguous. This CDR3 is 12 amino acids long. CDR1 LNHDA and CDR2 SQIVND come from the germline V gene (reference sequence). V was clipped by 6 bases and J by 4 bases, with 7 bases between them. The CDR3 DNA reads TGTGCCAGTAGATCCCCAAATCAGCCCCAGCATTTT. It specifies CASRSPNQPQHF.

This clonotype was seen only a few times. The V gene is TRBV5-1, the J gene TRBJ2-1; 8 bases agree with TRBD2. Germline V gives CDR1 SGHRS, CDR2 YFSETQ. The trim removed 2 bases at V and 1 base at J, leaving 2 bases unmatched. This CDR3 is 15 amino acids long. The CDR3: CASSFERGSYNEQFF. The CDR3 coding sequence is TGCGCCAGCAGCTTTGAGCGGGGGTCCTACAATGAGCAGTTCTTC.

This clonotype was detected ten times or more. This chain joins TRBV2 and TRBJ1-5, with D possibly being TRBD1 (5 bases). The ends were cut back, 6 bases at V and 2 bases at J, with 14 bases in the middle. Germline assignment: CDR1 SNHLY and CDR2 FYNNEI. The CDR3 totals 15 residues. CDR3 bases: TGTGCCAGCAGGATAGGGAGCAGGGGCAATCAGCCCCAGCATTTT. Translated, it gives CASRIGSRGNQPQHF.

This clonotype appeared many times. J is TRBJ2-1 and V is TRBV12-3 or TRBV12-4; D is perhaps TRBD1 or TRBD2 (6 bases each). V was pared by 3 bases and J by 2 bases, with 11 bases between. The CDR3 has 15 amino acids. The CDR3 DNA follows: TGTGCCAGCAGTTTGGGCGGGACAACCTACAATGAGCAGTTCTTC. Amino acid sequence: CASSLGGTTYNEQFF.

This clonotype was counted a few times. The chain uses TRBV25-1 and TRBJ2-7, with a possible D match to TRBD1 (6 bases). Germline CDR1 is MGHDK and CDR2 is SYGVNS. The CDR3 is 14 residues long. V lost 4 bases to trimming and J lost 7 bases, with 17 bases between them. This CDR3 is CASSATGPSIEQYF. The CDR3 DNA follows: TGTGCCAGCAGTGCGACAGGCCCTTCTATTGAGCAGTACTTC.

CDR3 protein: CASSLWGASPLHF. Here the CDR3 DNA reads TGTGCCAGCAGTTTATGGGGGGCGTCACCCCTCCACTTT. The gene calls are TRBV27 and TRBJ1-6; D is possibly TRBD1 (6 bases). CDR1 and CDR2 (germline): MNHEY, SMNVEV (reference sequence). This CDR3 has 13 residues. Trimming stripped 1 base from V and 10 bases from J, with 8 bases between.

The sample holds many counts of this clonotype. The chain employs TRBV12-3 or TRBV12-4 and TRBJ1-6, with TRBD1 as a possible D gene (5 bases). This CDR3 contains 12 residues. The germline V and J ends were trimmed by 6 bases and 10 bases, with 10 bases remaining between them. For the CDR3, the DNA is TGTGCCAGCAGGACAGTAACCTCACCCCTCCACTTT. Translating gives CASRTVTSPLHF.

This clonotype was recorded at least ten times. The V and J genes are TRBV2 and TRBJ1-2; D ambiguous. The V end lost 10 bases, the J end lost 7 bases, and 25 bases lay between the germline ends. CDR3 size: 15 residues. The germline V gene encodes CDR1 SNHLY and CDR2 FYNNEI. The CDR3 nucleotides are TGTGCCATCCGTAGCGAGGGTTTTCACTCGACTGGCTACACCTTC. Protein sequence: CAIRSEGFHSTGYTF.

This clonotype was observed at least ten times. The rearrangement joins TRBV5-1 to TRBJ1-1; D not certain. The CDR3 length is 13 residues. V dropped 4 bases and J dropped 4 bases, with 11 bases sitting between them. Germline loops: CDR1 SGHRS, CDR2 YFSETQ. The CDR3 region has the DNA TGCGCCAGCAGCCCCGGGGTGGGCACTGAAGCTTTCTTT. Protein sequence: CASSPGVGTEAFF.

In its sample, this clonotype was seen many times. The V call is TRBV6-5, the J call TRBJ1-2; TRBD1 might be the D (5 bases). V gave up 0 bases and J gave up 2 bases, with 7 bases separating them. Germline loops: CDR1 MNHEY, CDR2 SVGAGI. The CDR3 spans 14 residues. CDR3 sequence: CASSYSGGNYGYTF. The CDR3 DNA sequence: TGTGCCAGCAGTTACTCTGGGGGAAACTATGGCTACACCTTC.

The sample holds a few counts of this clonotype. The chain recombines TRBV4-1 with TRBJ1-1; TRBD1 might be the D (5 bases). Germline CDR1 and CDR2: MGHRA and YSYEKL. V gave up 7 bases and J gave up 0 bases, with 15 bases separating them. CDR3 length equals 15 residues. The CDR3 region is CASTQQGNMNTEAFF. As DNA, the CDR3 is TGCGCCAGCACCCAGCAGGGTAACATGAACACTGAAGCTTTCTTT.

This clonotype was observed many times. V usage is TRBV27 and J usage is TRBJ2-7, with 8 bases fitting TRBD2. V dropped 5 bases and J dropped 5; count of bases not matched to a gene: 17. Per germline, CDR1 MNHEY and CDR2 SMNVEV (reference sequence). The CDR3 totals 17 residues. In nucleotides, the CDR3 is TGTGCCAGCAGTCCCATAAGGTTGTCGGGAGGGCACGACGAGCAGTACTTC. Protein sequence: CASSPIRLSGGHDEQYF.

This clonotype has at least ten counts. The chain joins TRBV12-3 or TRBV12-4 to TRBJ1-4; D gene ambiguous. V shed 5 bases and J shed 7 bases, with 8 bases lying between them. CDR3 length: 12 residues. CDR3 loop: CASSPDTEKLFF. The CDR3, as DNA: TGTGCCAGCAGTCCAGACACTGAAAAACTGTTTTTT.

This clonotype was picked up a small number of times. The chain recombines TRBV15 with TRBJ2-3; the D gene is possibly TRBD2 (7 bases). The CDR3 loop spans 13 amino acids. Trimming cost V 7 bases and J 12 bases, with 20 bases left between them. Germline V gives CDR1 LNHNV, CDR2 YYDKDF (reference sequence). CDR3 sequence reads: CATTEGTRGGQYF. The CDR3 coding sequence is TGTGCCACCACCGAGGGCACGAGGGGGGGACAGTATTTT.

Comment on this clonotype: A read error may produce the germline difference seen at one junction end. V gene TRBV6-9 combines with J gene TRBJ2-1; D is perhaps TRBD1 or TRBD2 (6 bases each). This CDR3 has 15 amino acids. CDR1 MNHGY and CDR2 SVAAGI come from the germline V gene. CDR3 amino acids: CASSELEGDVNEQFF. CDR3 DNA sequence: TGCGCCAGCAGTGAGTTGGAGGGGGACGTTAATGAGCAGTTCTTC.

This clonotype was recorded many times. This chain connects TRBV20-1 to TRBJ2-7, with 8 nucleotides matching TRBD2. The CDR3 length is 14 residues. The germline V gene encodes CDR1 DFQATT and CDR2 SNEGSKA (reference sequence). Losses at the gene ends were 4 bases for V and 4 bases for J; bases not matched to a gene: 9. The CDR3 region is CSAKLMRGVYEQYF. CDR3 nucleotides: TGCAGTGCTAAGTTAATGCGGGGGGTTTACGAGCAGTACTTC.

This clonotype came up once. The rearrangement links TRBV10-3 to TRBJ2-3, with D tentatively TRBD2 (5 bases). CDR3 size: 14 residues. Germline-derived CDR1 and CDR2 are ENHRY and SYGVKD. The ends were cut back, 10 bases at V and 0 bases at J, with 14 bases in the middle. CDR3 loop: CATHSGFSTDTQYF. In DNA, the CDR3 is TGTGCCACCCATTCGGGATTCAGCACAGATACGCAGTATTTT.

Here the CDR3 reads CASSSNLRTDTQYF. In DNA, the CDR3 is TGTGCCAGCAGTTCTAATCTCAGGACAGATACGCAGTATTTT. The chain links TRBV28 to TRBJ2-3; D is unclear. The germline V and J ends were trimmed by 4 bases and 3 bases, with 11 bases remaining between them. This CDR3 region has 14 residues. Germline V gene data show CDR1 as MDHEN and CDR2 as SYDVKM.

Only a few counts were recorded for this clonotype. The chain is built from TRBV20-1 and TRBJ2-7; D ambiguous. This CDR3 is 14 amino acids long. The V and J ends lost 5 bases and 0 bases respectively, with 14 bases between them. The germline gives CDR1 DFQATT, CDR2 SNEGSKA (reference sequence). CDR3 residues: CSADSQRSSYEQYF. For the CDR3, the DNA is TGCAGTGCTGACTCACAGAGAAGCTCCTACGAGCAGTACTTC.

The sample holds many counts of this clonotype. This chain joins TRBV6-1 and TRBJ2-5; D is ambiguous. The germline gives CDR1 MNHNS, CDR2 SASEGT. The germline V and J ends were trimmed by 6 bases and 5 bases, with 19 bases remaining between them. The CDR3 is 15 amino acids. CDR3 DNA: TGTGCCAGCAGCGAGAATCCTAGTGGGTCGGAGACCCAGTACTTC. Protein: CASSENPSGSETQYF.

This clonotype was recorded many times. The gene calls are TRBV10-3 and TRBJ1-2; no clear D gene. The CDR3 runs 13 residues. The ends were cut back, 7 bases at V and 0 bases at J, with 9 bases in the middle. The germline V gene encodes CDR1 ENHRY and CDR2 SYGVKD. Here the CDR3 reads CAIMEDPNYGYTF. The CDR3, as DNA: TGTGCCATCATGGAAGATCCTAACTATGGCTACACCTTC.

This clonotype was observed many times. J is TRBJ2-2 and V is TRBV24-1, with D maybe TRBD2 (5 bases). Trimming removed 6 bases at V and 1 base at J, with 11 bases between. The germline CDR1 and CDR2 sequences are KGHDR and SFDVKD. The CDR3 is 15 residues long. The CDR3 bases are TGTGCCACCAGTACCCCTGGGAGGAACACCGGGGAGCTGTTTTTT. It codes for CATSTPGRNTGELFF.

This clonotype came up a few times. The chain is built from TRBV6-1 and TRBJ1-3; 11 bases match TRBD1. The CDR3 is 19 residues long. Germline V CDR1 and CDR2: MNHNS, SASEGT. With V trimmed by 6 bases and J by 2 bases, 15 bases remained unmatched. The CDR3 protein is CASRYYGTGGLKAGNTIYF. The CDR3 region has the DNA TGTGCCAGCAGATACTACGGGACAGGGGGTTTGAAAGCTGGAAACACCATATATTTT.